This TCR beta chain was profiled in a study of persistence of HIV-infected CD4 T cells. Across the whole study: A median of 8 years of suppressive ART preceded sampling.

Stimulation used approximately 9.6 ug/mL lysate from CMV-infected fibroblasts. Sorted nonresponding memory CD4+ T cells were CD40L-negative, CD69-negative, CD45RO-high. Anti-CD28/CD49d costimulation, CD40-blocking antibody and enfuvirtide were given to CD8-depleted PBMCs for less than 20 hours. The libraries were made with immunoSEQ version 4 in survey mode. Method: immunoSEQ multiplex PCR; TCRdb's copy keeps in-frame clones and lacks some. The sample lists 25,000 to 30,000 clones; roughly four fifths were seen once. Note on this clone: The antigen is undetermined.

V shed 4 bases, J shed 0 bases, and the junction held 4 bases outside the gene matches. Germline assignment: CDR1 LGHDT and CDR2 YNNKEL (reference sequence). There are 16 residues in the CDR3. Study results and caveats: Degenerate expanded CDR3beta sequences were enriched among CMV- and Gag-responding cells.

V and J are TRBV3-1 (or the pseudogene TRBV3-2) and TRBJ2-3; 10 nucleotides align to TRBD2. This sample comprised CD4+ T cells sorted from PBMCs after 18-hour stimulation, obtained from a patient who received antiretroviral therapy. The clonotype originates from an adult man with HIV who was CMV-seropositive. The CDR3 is CASSPPGLASTDTQYF. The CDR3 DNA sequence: TGTGCCAGCAGCCCACCGGGACTAGCGAGCACAGATACGCAGTATTTT.